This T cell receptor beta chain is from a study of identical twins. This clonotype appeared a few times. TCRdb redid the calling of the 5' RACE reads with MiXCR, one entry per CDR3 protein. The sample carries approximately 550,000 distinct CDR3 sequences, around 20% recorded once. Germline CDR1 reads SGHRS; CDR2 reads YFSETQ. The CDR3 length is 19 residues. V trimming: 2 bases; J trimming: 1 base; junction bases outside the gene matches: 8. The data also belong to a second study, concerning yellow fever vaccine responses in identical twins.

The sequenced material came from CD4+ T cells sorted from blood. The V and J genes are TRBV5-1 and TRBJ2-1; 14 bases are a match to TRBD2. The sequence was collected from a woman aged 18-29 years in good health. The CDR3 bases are TGCGCCAGCAGCTTCGGACTAGCGGGAGGCCCCCCTTCCTACAATGAGCAGTTCTTC. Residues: CASSFGLAGGPPSYNEQFF.